Presented here are 31 T cell receptor beta chains from one specimen sequenced in a study of blood T cell repertoires in COVID-19. Using immunoSEQ multiplex PCR, the repertoire was profiled, and TCRdb retains in-frame clones only, with some absent. This sample has roughly 280,000 clones, with about 86% found just once. The material sequenced was peripheral blood. Receptors originate from a man between 18 and 35 years old with active or convalescent COVID-19.

V gene TRBV19 combines with J gene TRBJ1-4, with a possible D match to TRBD1 (5 bases). Germline V lookup: CDR1 LNHDA, CDR2 SQIVND (reference sequence). V lost 1 base and J lost 5, with 11 bases in between. The CDR3 loop spans 15 amino acids. CDR3 nucleotide sequence: TGTGCCAGTAGTATAGTTTTCGCAGGGAATGAAAAACTGTTTTTT. Amino acid sequence: CASSIVFAGNEKLFF.

The chain couples TRBV6-5 to TRBJ2-7; D unclear. The CDR3 totals 14 residues. V gave up 4 bases and J gave up 4 bases, with 14 bases separating them. From germline, CDR1 is MNHEY and CDR2 SVGAGI. The CDR3 loop reads CASSSNGVPYEQYF. The DNA of the CDR3 is TGTGCCAGCAGTTCCAACGGAGTCCCTTACGAGCAGTACTTC.

Here the CDR3 reads CASMDLEARGDYGYTF. CDR3 bases: TGTGCCAGCATGGATTTAGAGGCCAGGGGGGACTATGGCTACACCTTC. This chain connects TRBV27 to TRBJ1-2; 7 bases fit TRBD1. This CDR3 contains 16 residues. Germline CDR1 is MNHEY and CDR2 is SMNVEV (reference sequence). Unmatched junction bases numbered 14, after V lost 7 bases and J lost 3 bases.

The DNA for the CDR3 is TGTGCCAGCAGCTTAGTTTCCACAGGGGATATCGAAAAACTGTTTTTT. Amino acid sequence: CASSLVSTGDIEKLFF. This rearrangement joins TRBV7-8 to TRBJ1-4; 7 nucleotides agree with TRBD1. V shed 1 base and J 8 bases; nucleotides not matched to a gene: 10. The CDR3 extends over 16 amino acids. Germline CDR1 and CDR2: SGHVS and FQNEAQ.

This clone occurred once. The V and J genes are TRBV7-9 and TRBJ2-7; D perhaps matches TRBD2 (7 bases). CDR1 SEHNR and CDR2 FQNEAQ come from the germline V gene (reference sequence). The germline V and J ends were trimmed by 2 bases and 5 bases, with 16 bases remaining between them. CDR3 length: 15 residues. CDR3 loop: CASSLLGGGPDEQYF. Here the CDR3 DNA reads TGTGCCAGCAGCTTATTAGGGGGAGGGCCTGACGAGCAGTACTTC.

The chain joins TRBV3-1 (or the pseudogene TRBV3-2) to TRBJ2-1, with 12 bases matching TRBD2. The CDR3 runs to 15 residues. The germline V gene has CDR1 LGHDT and CDR2 YNNKEL (reference sequence). The trim removed 5 bases at V and 9 bases at J, leaving 8 bases unmatched. The CDR3 coding sequence is TGTGCCAGCAGCTACTCTAGCGGGGGGGCCGGTGAGCAGTTCTTC. Its protein is CASSYSSGGAGEQFF.

J is TRBJ2-5 and V is TRBV3-1 (or the pseudogene TRBV3-2); tentatively, D is TRBD2 (6 bases). With 1 base removed from V and 4 bases from J, the gap between germline ends came to 10 bases. The germline V gene encodes CDR1 LGHDT and CDR2 YNNKEL (reference sequence). CDR3 length equals 14 residues. CDR3 sequence: CASSQGGGVETQYF. DNA for the CDR3: TGTGCCAGCAGCCAAGGAGGCGGGGTAGAGACCCAGTACTTC.

This clone showed up just a few times. This chain links TRBV24-1 with TRBJ2-1, with TRBD2 matching over 8 bases. Losses at the gene ends were 5 bases for V and 6 bases for J; bases not matched to a gene: 14. This CDR3 region has 17 residues. Germline values: CDR1 KGHDR, CDR2 SFDVKD. CDR3 region: CATSGTSYDLGGNEQFF. The CDR3 nucleotides are TGTGCCACCAGTGGGACTAGCTACGACCTGGGCGGCAATGAGCAGTTCTTC.

In its sample, this clone was seen once. V is TRBV7-8 and J is TRBJ2-1, with D perhaps TRBD2 (5 bases). The germline gives CDR1 SGHVS, CDR2 FQNEAQ. V was trimmed by 0 bases and J by 3 bases, leaving 9 bases between them. This CDR3 is built from 15 residues. DNA for the CDR3: TGTGCCAGCAGCTTAGCCCTAGCTGACTACAATGAGCAGTTCTTC. It specifies CASSLALADYNEQFF.

The chain combines TRBV5-1 with TRBJ2-6; D call uncertain. This CDR3 contains 18 residues. Trimming pared 0 bases from V and 0 bases from J, leaving 13 bases between. The germline gives CDR1 SGHRS, CDR2 YFSETQ. CDR3 bases: TGCGCCAGCAGCTTGGCCAACAACTATAGCTCTGGGGCCAACGTCCTGACTTTC. It translates to CASSLANNYSSGANVLTF.

V is TRBV2 and J is TRBJ1-4; D possibly corresponds to TRBD1 (5 bases). The CDR3 is 15 amino acids. V lost 5 bases and J lost 0, with 10 bases in between. Germline lookup yields CDR1 SNHLY and CDR2 FYNNEI. In DNA, the CDR3 is TGTGCCAGCAGTTACAGGTCGGCAACTAATGAAAAACTGTTTTTT. Protein: CASSYRSATNEKLFF.

The CDR3 nucleotides are TGTGCCAGCAGCCGACTAGCGCCTTACAATGAGCAGTTCTTC. Its translation is CASSRLAPYNEQFF. The V and J genes are TRBV3-1 (or the pseudogene TRBV3-2) and TRBJ2-1, with 8 bases lining up with TRBD2. The CDR3 is 14 amino acids. Germline lookup yields CDR1 LGHDT and CDR2 YNNKEL (reference sequence). Germline trimming cut 4 bases from V and 4 bases from J; bases unmatched to any gene: 3.

This chain links TRBV28 with TRBJ2-7; 12 bases map to TRBD2. The CDR3 contains 16 residues. CDR1 is MDHEN and CDR2 is SYDVKM in the germline V gene. J lost 3 bases, V lost 7 bases, and 10 bases had no gene match. The CDR3 is CASTESGLAGRYEQYF. CDR3 DNA sequence: TGTGCCAGCACTGAGAGTGGACTAGCGGGACGCTACGAGCAGTACTTC.

This chain connects TRBV9 to TRBJ2-2; TRBD2 is a possible D gene (5 bases). Germline loops: CDR1 SGDLS, CDR2 YYNGEE. Deletions cut 0 bases from V and 0 bases from J, with 12 bases between. The CDR3 is made up of 17 amino acids. The CDR3 region is CASSVAGGGPNTGELFF. For the CDR3, the DNA is TGTGCCAGCAGCGTAGCTGGAGGCGGCCCGAACACCGGGGAGCTGTTTTTT. Full variable domain (outside the CDR3, taken from reference TRBV9 and TRBJ2-2): DSGVTQTPKHLITATGQRVTLRCSPRSGDLSVYWYQQSLDQGLQFLIQYYNGEERAKGNILERFSAQQFPDLHSELNLSSLELGDSALYFCASSVAGGGPNTGELFFGEGSRLTVL.

The rearrangement links TRBV27 to TRBJ2-3, with 10 bases matching TRBD2. CDR3 size: 18 residues. With V trimmed by 2 bases and J by 6 bases, 14 bases remained unmatched. The germline gives CDR1 MNHEY, CDR2 SMNVEV (reference sequence). The CDR3 region is CASSLPRTSGKGRDTQYF. CDR3 in DNA: TGTGCCAGCAGTTTACCCCGAACTAGCGGGAAGGGGAGGGATACGCAGTATTTT.

The chain joins TRBV28 to TRBJ1-1, with TRBD1 identical over 7 bases. In germline, CDR1 is MDHEN, CDR2 SYDVKM. The CDR3 extends over 14 amino acids. The junction had 9 bases not matched to a gene; V was cut back by 5 bases and J by 6 bases. The DNA for the CDR3 is TGTGCCAGCAGTCAGACAGGGATCGTCGCTGAAGCTTTCTTT. It translates to CASSQTGIVAEAFF.

The V and J genes are TRBV2 and TRBJ1-1; unclear D gene. The ends were cut back, 2 bases at V and 1 base at J, with 11 bases in the middle. Germline lookup yields CDR1 SNHLY and CDR2 FYNNEI. The CDR3 extends over 15 amino acids. The chain's CDR3 is CASSERRVGNTEAFF. In DNA, the CDR3 is TGTGCCAGCAGTGAAAGGAGGGTTGGGAACACTGAAGCTTTCTTT.

The rearrangement uses TRBV6-5 and TRBJ1-5, with D possibly TRBD1 on 5 matching bases. The V gene lost 7 bases and the J gene lost 2 bases, with 12 bases spanning the gap. This CDR3 spans 14 amino acids. Germline V lookup: CDR1 MNHEY, CDR2 SVGAGI. CDR3 DNA sequence: TGTGCCAGCAACTCAGGGTTTGGCAATCAGCCCCAGCATTTT. Protein sequence: CASNSGFGNQPQHF.

The chain is built from TRBV9 and TRBJ2-5, with 9 positions matching TRBD2. Germline V gene lookup returns CDR1 SGDLS and CDR2 YYNGEE. The CDR3 totals 15 residues. Trimming cost V 0 bases and J 3 bases; bases outside gene matches: 3. CDR3 nucleotides: TGTGCCAGCAGCGTAGCTAGCGGGATAAAAGAGACCCAGTACTTC. Encoded protein: CASSVASGIKETQYF.

In DNA form, the CDR3 reads TGTGCCAGCAGCCCCGGACAGATACTCGGCGGCTACACCTTC. Protein sequence: CASSPGQILGGYTF. J is TRBJ1-2 and V is TRBV6-6; possibly TRBD1 for D (6 bases). The V gene lost 6 bases and the J gene lost 8 bases, with 19 bases spanning the gap. The CDR3 spans 14 residues. Germline V gene data show CDR1 as MNHNY and CDR2 as SVGAGI (reference sequence).

This clone has just a few counts. The V and J genes are TRBV29-1 and TRBJ2-7, with TRBD1 matching 9 bases. V shed 5 bases and J 2 bases; nucleotides not matched to a gene: 4. Germline CDR1 SQVTM, CDR2 ANQGSEA. The CDR3 is made up of 13 amino acids. CDR3 nucleotides: TGCAGCGTTCCGGGACAGGGTCCCTACGAGCAGTACTTC. The encoded protein is CSVPGQGPYEQYF.

The chain combines TRBV15 with TRBJ1-1; 7 bases are a match to TRBD1. Germline values: CDR1 LNHNV, CDR2 YYDKDF (reference sequence). Trimming at V came to 1 base and at J to 1 base, leaving 12 bases not matched to a gene. This CDR3 region has 18 residues. CDR3 sequence reads: CATSRARGAGGRNTEAFF. The DNA of the CDR3 is TGTGCCACCAGCAGAGCCCGCGGGGCAGGGGGTAGGAACACTGAAGCTTTCTTT.

The J gene is TRBJ1-2, the V gene TRBV28, with D unresolved. The V and J ends lost 3 bases and 5 bases respectively, with 10 bases between them. Germline CDR1 and CDR2: MDHEN and SYDVKM. This CDR3 spans 13 amino acids. CDR3 coding DNA: TGTGCCAGCAGTTTTGCCGGGAGGTATGGCTACACCTTC. Protein sequence: CASSFAGRYGYTF.

The rearrangement links TRBV5-4 to TRBJ2-2; 10 nucleotides match TRBD1. With V trimmed by 4 bases and J by 4 bases, 7 bases remained unmatched. The germline gives CDR1 SGHNT, CDR2 YYREEE (reference sequence). The CDR3 has 16 amino acids. CDR3 sequence: CASSPWTGGTTGELFF. Written as DNA, the CDR3 is TGTGCCAGCAGCCCTTGGACAGGGGGGACCACCGGGGAGCTGTTTTTT. The entire variable domain, with the rest obtained from reference TRBV5-4 and TRBJ2-2, is as follows: ETGVTQSPTHLIKTRGQQVTLRCSSQSGHNTVSWYQQALGQGPQFIFQYYREEENGRGNFPPRFSGLQFPNYSSELNVNALELDDSALYLCASSPWTGGTTGELFFGEGSRLTVL.

V is TRBV7-2 and J is TRBJ2-7; D possibly corresponds to TRBD1 (6 bases). The length of the CDR3 is 13 residues. Trimming took off 6 bases at V and 4 bases at J, with 13 bases between the two ends. CDR1 and CDR2 (germline): SGHTA, FQGNSA. CDR3 bases: TGTGCCAGCAGTTTACAGGGCGGATACGAGCAGTACTTC. Encoded protein: CASSLQGGYEQYF.

In this sample, this clone turned up a few times. The chain has TRBV6-6 and TRBJ2-7, with 11 bases fitting TRBD2. Germline CDR1 and CDR2: MNHNY and SVGAGI (reference sequence). Trimming at V came to 5 bases and at J to 5 bases, leaving 8 bases not matched to a gene. This CDR3 is built from 15 residues. Written as DNA, the CDR3 is TGTGCCAGCAGTATCCCTGGACTAGCGGGCAACGAGCAGTACTTC. Translated: CASSIPGLAGNEQYF.

The chain employs TRBV9 and TRBJ2-2, with D perhaps matching TRBD2 (5 bases). With 3 bases removed from V and 6 bases from J, the gap between germline ends came to 18 bases. Germline values: CDR1 SGDLS, CDR2 YYNGEE. The CDR3 runs 16 residues. In DNA, the CDR3 is TGTGCCAGCAGCGAAGGATCGGGGATCATGGCCGGGGAGCTGTTTTTT. This encodes CASSEGSGIMAGELFF.

This rearrangement joins TRBV29-1 to TRBJ1-1, with D tentatively TRBD1 (5 bases). V lost 6 bases and J lost 5, with 10 bases in between. The CDR3 loop spans 11 amino acids. Germline-derived CDR1 and CDR2 are SQVTM and ANQGSEA. The CDR3 DNA sequence: TGCAGCGTAAGACAGCCTACTGAAGCTTTCTTT. Translation gives CSVRQPTEAFF.

The gene calls are TRBV6-5 and TRBJ1-2; TRBD1 matches at 8 bases. Germline V gene data show CDR1 as MNHEY and CDR2 as SVGAGI. Losses at the gene ends were 6 bases for V and 6 bases for J; bases not matched to a gene: 6. CDR3 size: 13 residues. In nucleotides, the CDR3 is TGTGCCAGCAGCCTTGGACAGGGACATGGCTACACCTTC. Amino acids: CASSLGQGHGYTF.

J is TRBJ2-2 and V is TRBV3-1 (or the pseudogene TRBV3-2); D remains ambiguous. Between the trimmed V and J ends, which lost 4 bases and 3 bases, there was a span of 3 bases. The germline V gene has CDR1 LGHDT and CDR2 YNNKEL (reference sequence). The length of the CDR3 is 12 residues. The CDR3 spells CASSLYTGELFF. CDR3 nucleotides: TGTGCCAGCAGCCTATACACCGGGGAGCTGTTTTTT.

The chain couples TRBV15 to TRBJ2-5; 9 nucleotides line up with TRBD1. The V segment lost 3 bases and the J segment 4 bases; nucleotides outside the gene matches: 0. This CDR3 is built from 13 residues. Germline lookup yields CDR1 LNHNV and CDR2 YYDKDF (reference sequence). CDR3 amino acids: CATSRGQGETQYF. As DNA, the CDR3 is TGTGCCACCAGCAGGGGACAGGGAGAGACCCAGTACTTC.